The clone carrying this T cell receptor beta chain was found many times. Its specificity is not known. All patients picked for sequencing had shown, by flow cytometry, an expansion of CD8+CD57+ cells. By the time of blood sampling, patients had still received no therapy. These data are taken from a study of CD8+CD57+ T cells in acquired aplastic anemia. Study-wide context: The sorted CD4+ and CD8+ cells yielded an average around 3 ug of DNA.

CDR1 is SGHAT and CDR2 is FQNNGV in the germline V gene. V gave up 2 bases and J gave up 0 bases, with 8 bases separating them. The CDR3 length is 15 residues. TCR beta VDJ and CDR3 profiles were obtained from a genomic DNA template. TCRdb fed the reads into MiXCR, producing one record per CDR3 protein. The sample has about 150,000 distinct CDR3 sequences, about 54% seen once. Study-wide points: Both patients and controls carried the same twenty-nine CD8+ CDR3 sequences.

The gene calls are TRBV11-2 and TRBJ2-1, with D perhaps matching TRBD2 (5 bases). The sequenced sample consisted of sorted CD4+, CD8+, or CD8+CD57+ T cells (not recorded which) from PBMCs. This receptor was identified in a human donor with aplastic anemia. The CDR3 nucleotides read TGTGCCAGCAGCTTATTAGGGAGCTCCTACAATGAGCAGTTCTTC. It yields the protein CASSLLGSSYNEQFF.